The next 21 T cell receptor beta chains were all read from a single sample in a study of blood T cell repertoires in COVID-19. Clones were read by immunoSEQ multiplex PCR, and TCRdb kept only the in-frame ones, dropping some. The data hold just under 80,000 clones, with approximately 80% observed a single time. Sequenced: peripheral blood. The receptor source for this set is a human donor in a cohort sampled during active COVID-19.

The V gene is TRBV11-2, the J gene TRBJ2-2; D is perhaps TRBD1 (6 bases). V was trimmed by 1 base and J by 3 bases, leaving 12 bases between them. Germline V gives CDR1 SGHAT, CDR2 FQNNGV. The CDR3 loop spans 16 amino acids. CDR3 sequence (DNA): TGTGCCAGCAGCTTAGTGTCAGGGGTTGACACCGGGGAGCTGTTTTTT. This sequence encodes CASSLVSGVDTGELFF.

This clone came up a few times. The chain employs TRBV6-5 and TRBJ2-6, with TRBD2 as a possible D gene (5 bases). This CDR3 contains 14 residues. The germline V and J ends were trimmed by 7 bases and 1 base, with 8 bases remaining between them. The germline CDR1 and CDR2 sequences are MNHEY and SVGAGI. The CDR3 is CASTEGSGANVLTF. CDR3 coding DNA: TGTGCCAGCACCGAGGGATCTGGGGCCAACGTCCTGACTTTC.

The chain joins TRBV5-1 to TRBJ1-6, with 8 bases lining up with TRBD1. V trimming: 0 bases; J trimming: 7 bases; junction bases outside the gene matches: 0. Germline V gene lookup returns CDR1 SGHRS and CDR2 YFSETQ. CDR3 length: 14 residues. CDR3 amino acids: CASSLGQGNSPLHF. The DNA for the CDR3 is TGCGCCAGCAGCTTGGGACAGGGGAATTCACCCCTCCACTTT.

CDR3 nucleotide sequence: TGTGCCAGCAGAACTAGCGGAAACACCTACGAGCAGTACTTC. Residues: CASRTSGNTYEQYF. The gene calls are TRBV27 and TRBJ2-7, with TRBD2 identical over 8 bases. Germline loops: CDR1 MNHEY, CDR2 SMNVEV (reference sequence). CDR3 length: 14 amino acids. V lost 6 bases and J lost 2; bases outside the gene matches: 6.

As DNA, the CDR3 is TGTGCCAGCAGGTGGGACCGAGGGACAGAGGAGCAGTACTTC. This gives the protein CASRWDRGTEEQYF. The chain is built from TRBV2 and TRBJ2-7; 7 nucleotides agree with TRBD1. The CDR3 has 14 amino acids. Germline V gene sequence: CDR1 SNHLY, CDR2 FYNNEI. The V segment lost 6 bases and the J segment 7 bases; nucleotides outside the gene matches: 12.

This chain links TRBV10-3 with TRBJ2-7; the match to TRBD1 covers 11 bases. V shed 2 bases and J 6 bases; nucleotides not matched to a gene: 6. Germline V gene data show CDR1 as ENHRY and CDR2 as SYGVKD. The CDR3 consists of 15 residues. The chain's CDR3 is CAISEGTGGVGEQYF. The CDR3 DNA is TGTGCCATCAGTGAGGGGACAGGGGGTGTGGGCGAGCAGTACTTC.

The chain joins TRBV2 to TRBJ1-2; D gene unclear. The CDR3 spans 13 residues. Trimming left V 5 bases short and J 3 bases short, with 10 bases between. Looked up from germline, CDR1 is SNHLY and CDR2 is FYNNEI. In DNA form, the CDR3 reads TGTGCCAGCAGTACCGGGTCTGACTATGGCTACACCTTC. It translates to CASSTGSDYGYTF. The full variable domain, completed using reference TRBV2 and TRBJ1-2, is EPEVTQTPSHQVTQMGQEVILRCVPISNHLYFYWYRQILGQKVEFLVSFYNNEISEKSEIFDDQFSVERPDGSNFTLKIRSTKLEDSAMYFCASSTGSDYGYTFGSGTRLTVV.

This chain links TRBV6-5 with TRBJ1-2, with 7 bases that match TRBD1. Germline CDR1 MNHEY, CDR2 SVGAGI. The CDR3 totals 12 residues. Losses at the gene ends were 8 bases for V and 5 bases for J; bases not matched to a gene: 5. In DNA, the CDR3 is TGTGCCAGCTTCTCAGGGGGGTATGGCTACACCTTC. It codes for CASFSGGYGYTF.

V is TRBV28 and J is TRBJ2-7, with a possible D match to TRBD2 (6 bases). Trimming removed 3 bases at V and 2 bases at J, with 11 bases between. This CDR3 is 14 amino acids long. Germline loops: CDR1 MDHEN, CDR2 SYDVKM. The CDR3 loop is CASSFLGEAYEQYF. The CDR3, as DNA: TGTGCCAGCAGTTTTCTAGGGGAGGCCTACGAGCAGTACTTC. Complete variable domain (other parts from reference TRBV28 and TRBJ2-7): DVKVTQSSRYLVKRTGEKVFLECVQDMDHENMFWYRQDPGLGLRLIYFSYDVKMKEKGDIPEGYSVSREKKERFSLILESASTNQTSMYLCASSFLGEAYEQYFGPGTRLTVT.

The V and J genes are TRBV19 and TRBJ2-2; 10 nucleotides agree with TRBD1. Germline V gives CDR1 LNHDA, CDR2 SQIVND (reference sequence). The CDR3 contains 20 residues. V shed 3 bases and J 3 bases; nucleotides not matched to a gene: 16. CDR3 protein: CASSILGRRDRGGYTGELFF. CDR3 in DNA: TGTGCCAGTAGTATCCTGGGGAGGAGGGACAGGGGCGGGTACACCGGGGAGCTGTTTTTT.

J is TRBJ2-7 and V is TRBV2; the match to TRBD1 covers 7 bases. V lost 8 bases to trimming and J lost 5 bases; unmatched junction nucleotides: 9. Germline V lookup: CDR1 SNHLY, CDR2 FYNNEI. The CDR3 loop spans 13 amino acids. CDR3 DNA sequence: TGTGCCAGCCAAAGGGACAGTTCGGACGAGCAGTACTTC. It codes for CASQRDSSDEQYF.

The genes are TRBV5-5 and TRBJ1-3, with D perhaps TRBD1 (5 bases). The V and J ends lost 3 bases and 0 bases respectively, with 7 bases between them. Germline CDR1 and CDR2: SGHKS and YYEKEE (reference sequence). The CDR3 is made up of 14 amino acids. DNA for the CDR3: TGTGCCAGCAGCTGGGACTACTCTGGAAACACCATATATTTT. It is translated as CASSWDYSGNTIYF.

The chain's CDR3 is CATGQGGRGTEAFF. The CDR3, as DNA: TGTGCCACCGGACAGGGGGGGAGGGGCACTGAAGCTTTCTTT. This chain uses TRBV28 with TRBJ1-1, with 10 bases aligning to TRBD1. The length of the CDR3 is 14 residues. CDR1 is MDHEN, CDR2 SYDVKM, per germline. With 10 bases clipped from V and 4 bases from J, the junction kept 9 bases outside the gene matches.

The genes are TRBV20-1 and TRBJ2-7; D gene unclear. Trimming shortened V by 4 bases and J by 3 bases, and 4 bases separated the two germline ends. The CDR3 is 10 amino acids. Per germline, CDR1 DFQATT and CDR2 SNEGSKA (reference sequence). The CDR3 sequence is CSATHYEQYF. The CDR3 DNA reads TGCAGTGCTACACACTACGAGCAGTACTTC.

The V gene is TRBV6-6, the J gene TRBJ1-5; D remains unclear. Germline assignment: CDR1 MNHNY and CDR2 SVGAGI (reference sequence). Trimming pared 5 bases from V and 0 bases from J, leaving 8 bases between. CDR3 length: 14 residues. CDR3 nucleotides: TGTGCCAGCAGTCCGCACAATAGCAATCAGCCCCAGCATTTT. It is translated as CASSPHNSNQPQHF.

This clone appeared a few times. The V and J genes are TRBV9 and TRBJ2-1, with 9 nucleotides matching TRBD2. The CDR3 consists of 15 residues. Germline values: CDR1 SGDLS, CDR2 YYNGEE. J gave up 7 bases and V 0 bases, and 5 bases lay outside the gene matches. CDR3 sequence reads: CASSVAAGGSNEQFF. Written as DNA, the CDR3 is TGTGCCAGCAGCGTAGCGGCGGGAGGGTCGAATGAGCAGTTCTTC.

The CDR3 DNA reads TGTGCCAGCAGCTTGGCTCAGGGTAGAACTGAAGCTTTCTTT. This encodes CASSLAQGRTEAFF. The V call is TRBV5-5, the J call TRBJ1-1, with D perhaps matching TRBD1 (5 bases). Germline values: CDR1 SGHKS, CDR2 YYEKEE (reference sequence). The V gene lost 0 bases and the J gene lost 5 bases, with 11 bases spanning the gap. The CDR3 is 14 residues long.

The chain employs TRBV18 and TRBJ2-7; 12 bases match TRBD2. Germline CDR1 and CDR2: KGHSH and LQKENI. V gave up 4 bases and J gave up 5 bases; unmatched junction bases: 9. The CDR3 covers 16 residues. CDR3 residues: CASSQTSGSPRDEQYF. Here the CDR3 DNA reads TGTGCCAGCTCACAGACTAGCGGGAGCCCCCGGGACGAGCAGTACTTC. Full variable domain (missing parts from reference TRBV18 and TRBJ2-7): NAGVMQNPRHLVRRRGQEARLRCSPMKGHSHVYWYRQLPEEGLKFMVYLQKENIIDESGMPKERFSAEFPKEGPSILRIQQVVRGDSAAYFCASSQTSGSPRDEQYFGPGTRLTVT.

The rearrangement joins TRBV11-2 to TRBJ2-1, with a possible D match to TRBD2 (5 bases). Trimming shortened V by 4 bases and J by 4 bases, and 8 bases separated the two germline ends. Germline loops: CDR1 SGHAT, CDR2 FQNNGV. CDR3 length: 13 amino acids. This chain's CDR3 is CASSSGVYNEQFF. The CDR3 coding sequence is TGTGCCAGCAGCTCCGGGGTTTACAATGAGCAGTTCTTC.

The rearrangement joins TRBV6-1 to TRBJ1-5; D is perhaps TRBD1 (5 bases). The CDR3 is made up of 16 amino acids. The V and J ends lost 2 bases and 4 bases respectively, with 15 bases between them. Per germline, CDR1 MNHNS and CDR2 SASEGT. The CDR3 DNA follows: TGTGCCAGCAGTGAACATGGGGCAGGGACTAATCAGCCCCAGCATTTT. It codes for CASSEHGAGTNQPQHF.

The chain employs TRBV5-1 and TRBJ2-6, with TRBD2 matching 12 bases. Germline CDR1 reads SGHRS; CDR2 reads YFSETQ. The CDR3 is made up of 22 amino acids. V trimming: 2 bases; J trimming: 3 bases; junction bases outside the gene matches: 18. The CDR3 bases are TGCGCCAGCAGCTTAAACCCACTGTTGGCTAGCGGGAGGGTTCTTGGGGCCAACGTCCTGACTTTC. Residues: CASSLNPLLASGRVLGANVLTF.